The 12 T cell receptor beta chains reported below all come from one sample, sequenced in a study of blood T cell repertoires in COVID-19. Using immunoSEQ multiplex PCR, the repertoire was profiled, and TCRdb retains in-frame clones only, with some absent. Of under 250,000 clones in the sample, approximately 91% were seen once. What was sequenced was peripheral blood. These receptors all stem from a man in his sixties who had recovered from COVID-19.

V and J are TRBV29-1 and TRBJ1-2, with 9 bases identical to TRBD1. CDR1 is SQVTM, CDR2 ANQGSEA, per germline. This CDR3 has 15 amino acids. The V and J ends lost 6 bases and 2 bases, in that order; junction bases with no gene match: 10. DNA for the CDR3: TGCAGCGTACCCATCGACAGGGGGGCAAACTATGGCTACACCTTC. Translation gives CSVPIDRGANYGYTF.

The chain uses TRBV7-2 and TRBJ1-1, with D possibly being TRBD1 (5 bases). Deletions cut 3 bases from V and 1 base from J, with 15 bases between. The CDR3 runs to 16 residues. The V gene's germline CDR1 is SGHTA and CDR2 FQGNSA. The CDR3 coding sequence is TGTGCCAGCAGCTTGAAAGGGAACGGGGGGAACACTGAAGCTTTCTTT. Translation gives CASSLKGNGGNTEAFF.

This chain joins TRBV24-1 and TRBJ1-2; 7 bases line up with TRBD1. The junction had 9 bases not matched to a gene; V was cut back by 4 bases and J by 8 bases. Germline CDR1 and CDR2: KGHDR and SFDVKD. The CDR3 runs 14 residues. CDR3 sequence: CATSDSDRAVGYTF. CDR3 nucleotide sequence: TGTGCCACCAGTGACTCCGACAGGGCAGTCGGCTACACCTTC.

The V and J genes are TRBV27 and TRBJ2-1; 13 positions agree with TRBD2. CDR1 and CDR2 (germline): MNHEY, SMNVEV (reference sequence). The J segment lost 8 bases and the V segment lost 6 bases, leaving 4 bases of the junction unmatched. The CDR3 spans 14 residues. Here the CDR3 reads CASRLAGGPYEQFF. CDR3 bases: TGTGCCAGCAGACTAGCGGGAGGGCCGTATGAGCAGTTCTTC.

The V gene is TRBV18, the J gene TRBJ2-7, with 8 bases identical to TRBD1. CDR3 length: 14 amino acids. The J segment lost 3 bases and the V segment lost 5 bases, leaving 6 bases of the junction unmatched. Germline V gives CDR1 KGHSH, CDR2 LQKENI. DNA of the CDR3: TGTGCCAGCTCAACCGACAGGGGCGGCTACGAGCAGTACTTC. It specifies CASSTDRGGYEQYF.

The chain is built from TRBV28 and TRBJ2-5, with 12 positions matching TRBD2. This CDR3 has 15 residues. Germline assignment: CDR1 MDHEN and CDR2 SYDVKM. Trimming cost V 2 bases and J 6 bases; bases outside gene matches: 4. The CDR3 loop is CASSLLAGGGKTQYF. For the CDR3, the DNA is TGTGCCAGCAGTTTACTAGCGGGAGGGGGGAAGACCCAGTACTTC. Full variable domain (outside the CDR3, taken from reference TRBV28 and TRBJ2-5): DVKVTQSSRYLVKRTGEKVFLECVQDMDHENMFWYRQDPGLGLRLIYFSYDVKMKEKGDIPEGYSVSREKKERFSLILESASTNQTSMYLCASSLLAGGGKTQYFGPGTRLLVL.

The rearrangement joins TRBV7-2 to TRBJ1-2; tentative D call: TRBD1 (6 bases). The ends were cut back, 1 base at V and 4 bases at J, with 10 bases in the middle. This CDR3 comprises 14 residues. CDR1 and CDR2 (germline): SGHTA, FQGNSA. The CDR3, as DNA: TGTGCCAGCAGCTTAGGAGGGGGTAGCTATGGCTACACCTTC. It specifies CASSLGGGSYGYTF.

V gene TRBV9 combines with J gene TRBJ1-4; D uncertain. CDR1 is SGDLS, CDR2 YYNGEE, per germline. V was shortened by 0 bases and J by 3 bases, with 9 bases between the two germline ends. The CDR3 is 15 amino acids. CDR3 sequence (DNA): TGTGCCAGCAGCGTAGGATTGGGAGCTAATGAAAAACTGTTTTTT. Its protein product is CASSVGLGANEKLFF. Using reference TRBV9 and TRBJ1-4 for the parts outside the CDR3, the full variable domain is DSGVTQTPKHLITATGQRVTLRCSPRSGDLSVYWYQQSLDQGLQFLIQYYNGEERAKGNILERFSAQQFPDLHSELNLSSLELGDSALYFCASSVGLGANEKLFFGSGTQLSVL.

The gene calls are TRBV19 and TRBJ2-7; 7 bases are a match to TRBD1. Germline CDR1 and CDR2: LNHDA and SQIVND (reference sequence). The trim removed 0 bases at V and 0 bases at J, leaving 8 bases unmatched. The CDR3 loop spans 17 amino acids. The chain's CDR3 is CASSIDHRTGVSYEQYF. The CDR3 region has the DNA TGTGCCAGTAGTATAGATCACCGGACAGGTGTCTCCTACGAGCAGTACTTC. Variable domain in full (rest from reference TRBV19 and TRBJ2-7): DGGITQSPKYLFRKEGQNVTLSCEQNLNHDAMYWYRQDPGQGLRLIYYSQIVNDFQKGDIAEGYSVSREKKESFPLTVTSAQKNPTAFYLCASSIDHRTGVSYEQYFGPGTRLTVT.

V gene TRBV27 combines with J gene TRBJ1-5, with D unresolved. There are 16 residues in the CDR3. V was pared by 5 bases and J by 1 base, with 15 bases between. Looked up from germline, CDR1 is MNHEY and CDR2 is SMNVEV (reference sequence). The CDR3 sequence: CASSPQPSGSNQPQHF. Written as DNA, the CDR3 is TGTGCCAGCAGTCCACAACCCTCAGGAAGCAATCAGCCCCAGCATTTT.

A remark on this clone: This sample also contains other DNA sequences that code for the same CDR3. The V and J genes are TRBV18 and TRBJ2-3, with 7 positions matching TRBD2. Germline loops: CDR1 KGHSH, CDR2 LQKENI. V shed 1 base, J shed 2 bases, and the junction held 3 bases outside the gene matches. The CDR3 spans 15 residues. CDR3 loop: CASSPRTSDTDTQYF. In DNA, the CDR3 is TGTGCCAGCTCACCACGGACTAGTGACACAGATACGCAGTATTTT.

This clone was recorded a few times. The rearrangement links TRBV5-1 to TRBJ1-1, with TRBD1 as a possible D gene (5 bases). Germline CDR1 SGHRS, CDR2 YFSETQ. This CDR3 contains 19 residues. Trimming left V 4 bases short and J 2 bases short, with 27 bases between. The CDR3 protein is CASSQGASGSLFFNTEAFF. As DNA, the CDR3 is TGCGCCAGCAGCCAAGGGGCTTCGGGCAGCTTATTCTTTAACACTGAAGCTTTCTTT.